This TCR beta chain was sequenced in a study of CXCR4 blockade with PD-1 therapy in pancreatic cancer. Method: immunoSEQ multiplex PCR; TCRdb's copy keeps in-frame clones and lacks some. Seen here are 15,000 to 20,000 clones, around three quarters observed once, and the top ten hold about 5.5%. The ends were cut back, 2 bases at V and 0 bases at J, with 4 bases in the middle. Germline CDR1 reads LNHDA; CDR2 reads SQIVND (reference sequence). The CDR3 contains 14 residues. Concerning this clone: Antigen: not known.

Findings and limits, study-wide: Convergent selection by common tumor antigens was suggested by nucleotide rearrangement counts.

The sequence came from a human donor with pancreatic ductal adenocarcinoma. Sequenced sample: tumor tissue. The J gene is TRBJ2-2, the V gene TRBV19; D is unresolved. CDR3 sequence: CASSIPANTGELFF. CDR3 in DNA: TGTGCCAGTAGTATACCAGCGAACACCGGGGAGCTGTTTTTT.